A selection of T cell receptor beta chains follows, all from one sample in a study of cytotoxic CD8 clonotypes in ibrutinib-treated CLL. TCRdb's table, derived via immunoSEQ multiplex PCR, lists solely in-frame clones and lacks some. The repertoire includes some 150,000 clones, approximately 80% of them detected once, and approximately 5.1% sits in the top ten. Sequences were derived from PBMCs, sampled after 24 months of ibrutinib treatment. The receptors come from a human donor with chronic lymphocytic leukemia. Each CDR3 is given with its conserved first and last residue. Fields, in order: V gene, clone size, J gene, D gene, CDR3 protein, CDR3 DNA. The D gene is left open where the match is weak. The size of a clone is reported for some rows only, either as once, few or many, or as a class for expanded clones.

v_call: TRBV11-2
clone_size: once
j_call: TRBJ2-5
d_call: TRBD2
cdr3_aa: CASSSLGGRSQETQYF
cdr3_nt: TGTGCCAGCAGCTCCCTGGGGGGGAGATCCCAAGAGACCCAGTACTTC

v_call: TRBV28
clone_size: -
j_call: TRBJ2-7
d_call: -
cdr3_aa: CASSQGFLEQYF
cdr3_nt: TGTGCCAGCAGCCAGGGTTTTCTCGAGCAGTACTTC

v_call: TRBV9
clone_size: -
j_call: TRBJ2-3
d_call: -
cdr3_aa: CASSPYRGTDTQYF
cdr3_nt: TGTGCCAGCAGCCCTTACCGGGGGACAGATACGCAGTATTTT

v_call: TRBV7-3
clone_size: -
j_call: TRBJ2-3
d_call: TRBD2
cdr3_aa: CASSPDPPSGSPDTQYF
cdr3_nt: TGTGCCAGCAGCCCCGACCCCCCTAGCGGGAGCCCAGATACGCAGTATTTT

v_call: TRBV7-6
clone_size: once
j_call: TRBJ2-5
d_call: -
cdr3_aa: CASSLGVLETQYF
cdr3_nt: TGTGCCAGCAGCTTAGGGGTACTAGAGACCCAGTACTTC

v_call: TRBV5-6
clone_size: many
j_call: TRBJ2-7
d_call: TRBD1
cdr3_aa: CASSFGTGVSYEQYF
cdr3_nt: TGTGCCAGCAGCTTCGGGACAGGGGTCTCCTACGAGCAGTACTTC

v_call: TRBV2
clone_size: -
j_call: TRBJ1-2
d_call: -
cdr3_aa: CASSRLNYGYTF
cdr3_nt: TGTGCCAGCAGTAGACTTAACTATGGCTACACCTTC

v_call: TRBV7-6
clone_size: -
j_call: TRBJ2-5
d_call: TRBD2
cdr3_aa: CASSLVVAGDVETQYF
cdr3_nt: TGTGCCAGCAGCTTAGTCGTGGCGGGAGACGTCGAGACCCAGTACTTC

v_call: TRBV6-6
clone_size: few
j_call: TRBJ1-5
d_call: -
cdr3_aa: CASSYRGSNQPQHF
cdr3_nt: TGTGCCAGCAGTTACCGGGGTAGCAATCAGCCCCAGCATTTT

v_call: TRBV6-5
clone_size: -
j_call: TRBJ1-2
d_call: TRBD1
cdr3_aa: CASRRDRWIYGYTF
cdr3_nt: TGTGCCAGCAGAAGGGACAGGTGGATTTATGGCTACACCTTC

v_call: TRBV30
clone_size: many
j_call: TRBJ2-1
d_call: -
cdr3_aa: CAWRRPQSYNEQFF
cdr3_nt: TGTGCCTGGAGGAGGCCCCAATCCTACAATGAGCAGTTCTTC

v_call: TRBV30
clone_size: -
j_call: TRBJ1-2
d_call: -
cdr3_aa: CAWSVTGHSGYTF
cdr3_nt: TGTGCCTGGAGTGTAACAGGGCATAGTGGCTACACCTTC

v_call: TRBV19
clone_size: few
j_call: TRBJ1-5
d_call: -
cdr3_aa: CASTLRGTYSNQPQHF
cdr3_nt: TGTGCCAGTACCCTAAGGGGGACTTATAGCAATCAGCCCCAGCATTTT

v_call: TRBV5-5
clone_size: -
j_call: TRBJ2-7
d_call: TRBD1
cdr3_aa: CASSWGQSYEQYF
cdr3_nt: TGTGCCAGCAGCTGGGGACAGTCCTACGAGCAGTACTTC

v_call: TRBV19
clone_size: -
j_call: TRBJ2-2
d_call: -
cdr3_aa: CASLGGLASNTGELFF
cdr3_nt: TGTGCCAGCCTGGGGGGGCTAGCGTCGAACACCGGGGAGCTGTTTTTT

v_call: TRBV27
clone_size: -
j_call: TRBJ1-5
d_call: -
cdr3_aa: CASSWGPPGAHQPQHF
cdr3_nt: TGTGCCAGCAGTTGGGGCCCCCCAGGAGCACATCAGCCCCAGCATTTT

v_call: TRBV7-2
clone_size: once
j_call: TRBJ2-5
d_call: -
cdr3_aa: CASSLGAGETQYF
cdr3_nt: TGTGCCAGCAGCTTGGGGGCCGGGGAGACCCAGTACTTC

v_call: TRBV11-2
clone_size: -
j_call: TRBJ2-3
d_call: -
cdr3_aa: CASSLLGGPGDTQYF
cdr3_nt: TGTGCCAGCAGCTTATTGGGGGGGCCGGGAGATACGCAGTATTTT

v_call: TRBV28
clone_size: -
j_call: TRBJ2-7
d_call: -
cdr3_aa: CATLRPGSTYEQYF
cdr3_nt: TGTGCCACCCTCCGGCCGGGATCCACCTACGAGCAGTACTTC

v_call: TRBV10-3
clone_size: -
j_call: TRBJ1-5
d_call: TRBD1
cdr3_aa: CAISYGTGSNQPQHF
cdr3_nt: TGTGCCATCAGCTACGGGACAGGGAGCAATCAGCCCCAGCATTTT

v_call: TRBV4-2
clone_size: -
j_call: TRBJ2-3
d_call: TRBD2
cdr3_aa: CASSTRTSGTDTQYF
cdr3_nt: TGTGCCAGCAGCACCCGGACTAGTGGGACAGATACGCAGTATTTT

v_call: TRBV28
clone_size: -
j_call: TRBJ1-4
d_call: TRBD1
cdr3_aa: CASSFGTGVEKLFF
cdr3_nt: TGTGCCAGCAGTTTCGGGACAGGGGTCGAAAAACTGTTTTTT

v_call: TRBV7-8
clone_size: -
j_call: TRBJ1-4
d_call: -
cdr3_aa: CASTLRRTNEKLFF
cdr3_nt: TGTGCCAGCACCCTAAGACGGACCAATGAAAAACTGTTTTTT

v_call: TRBV18
clone_size: -
j_call: TRBJ1-1
d_call: TRBD1
cdr3_aa: CASSLSQGDTEAFF
cdr3_nt: TGTGCCAGCTCACTCTCTCAGGGGGACACTGAAGCTTTCTTT

v_call: TRBV28
clone_size: -
j_call: TRBJ1-1
d_call: -
cdr3_aa: CASGPGWRDTEAFF
cdr3_nt: TGTGCCAGCGGCCCGGGGTGGAGGGACACTGAAGCTTTCTTT

v_call: TRBV7-8
clone_size: -
j_call: TRBJ2-5
d_call: TRBD1
cdr3_aa: CASSARPPQGWETQYF
cdr3_nt: TGTGCCAGCAGCGCCAGGCCCCCACAGGGGTGGGAGACCCAGTACTTC

v_call: TRBV6-6
clone_size: -
j_call: TRBJ2-1
d_call: -
cdr3_aa: CASSWTTYNEQFF
cdr3_nt: TGTGCCAGCAGCTGGACGACCTACAATGAGCAGTTCTTC

v_call: TRBV7-9
clone_size: -
j_call: TRBJ2-5
d_call: TRBD1
cdr3_aa: CASSERDRAREFPYF
cdr3_nt: TGTGCCAGCAGCGAACGGGACAGGGCGCGGGAATTCCCCTACTTC

v_call: TRBV11-1
clone_size: once
j_call: TRBJ1-2
d_call: -
cdr3_aa: CASSGTDGYTF
cdr3_nt: TGTGCCAGCAGCGGTACGGATGGCTACACCTTC

v_call: TRBV28
clone_size: -
j_call: TRBJ2-7
d_call: TRBD2
cdr3_aa: CASSFPTSGRAVEQYF
cdr3_nt: TGTGCCAGCAGTTTCCCGACTAGCGGGAGGGCAGTCGAGCAGTACTTC

v_call: TRBV6-6
clone_size: -
j_call: TRBJ2-3
d_call: -
cdr3_aa: CASSLYRAEAPDTQYF
cdr3_nt: TGTGCCAGCAGCCTTTACCGGGCAGAAGCCCCAGATACGCAGTATTTT

v_call: TRBV28
clone_size: -
j_call: TRBJ1-2
d_call: -
cdr3_aa: CASSFSARDLGYTF
cdr3_nt: TGTGCCAGCAGTTTTTCGGCCAGGGATCTTGGCTACACCTTC

v_call: TRBV7-2
clone_size: -
j_call: TRBJ2-7
d_call: TRBD2
cdr3_aa: CASSPGGLAGVPRSYEQYF
cdr3_nt: TGTGCCAGCAGCCCCGGCGGACTAGCGGGGGTTCCCCGCTCCTACGAGCAGTACTTC

v_call: TRBV6-1
clone_size: -
j_call: TRBJ1-2
d_call: -
cdr3_aa: CASGRDGGYTF
cdr3_nt: TGTGCCAGCGGTCGGGACGGTGGCTACACCTTC

v_call: TRBV14
clone_size: -
j_call: TRBJ2-7
d_call: -
cdr3_aa: CASRKTQEEYEQYF
cdr3_nt: TGTGCCAGCAGAAAGACCCAGGAAGAATACGAGCAGTACTTC

v_call: TRBV11-2
clone_size: -
j_call: TRBJ2-2
d_call: -
cdr3_aa: CASSFVALDTGELFF
cdr3_nt: TGTGCCAGCAGCTTCGTAGCGTTGGACACCGGGGAGCTGTTTTTT

v_call: TRBV11-1
clone_size: -
j_call: TRBJ1-2
d_call: -
cdr3_aa: CASSRPGASNYGYTF
cdr3_nt: TGTGCCAGCAGCCGTCCAGGGGCCTCCAACTATGGCTACACCTTC

v_call: TRBV6-1
clone_size: few
j_call: TRBJ2-5
d_call: -
cdr3_aa: CASTEGGSQETQYF
cdr3_nt: TGTGCCAGCACCGAAGGGGGTTCACAAGAGACCCAGTACTTC

v_call: TRBV6-6
clone_size: -
j_call: TRBJ2-1
d_call: -
cdr3_aa: CASSYRDSYNEQFF
cdr3_nt: TGTGCCAGCAGTTACAGGGACTCCTACAATGAGCAGTTCTTC

v_call: TRBV7-2
clone_size: -
j_call: TRBJ2-1
d_call: -
cdr3_aa: CASSLMSIARNEQFF
cdr3_nt: TGTGCCAGCAGCTTAATGTCGATAGCCCGGAATGAGCAGTTCTTC

v_call: TRBV4-1
clone_size: few
j_call: TRBJ2-3
d_call: -
cdr3_aa: CASRGHGTDTQYF
cdr3_nt: TGCGCCAGCAGGGGGCATGGCACAGATACGCAGTATTTT

v_call: TRBV27
clone_size: -
j_call: TRBJ2-7
d_call: -
cdr3_aa: CASSPDHRSYEQYF
cdr3_nt: TGTGCCAGCAGTCCGGATCACAGGTCCTACGAGCAGTACTTC

v_call: TRBV20-1
clone_size: -
j_call: TRBJ2-7
d_call: -
cdr3_aa: CSARSPGEQYF
cdr3_nt: TGCAGTGCTAGATCCCCCGGCGAGCAGTACTTC

v_call: TRBV4-2
clone_size: -
j_call: TRBJ2-1
d_call: TRBD2
cdr3_aa: CASSTGNYRAGGNEQFF
cdr3_nt: TGTGCCAGCAGCACAGGAAACTATAGAGCGGGGGGTAATGAGCAGTTCTTC

v_call: TRBV7-2
clone_size: -
j_call: TRBJ2-5
d_call: -
cdr3_aa: CASSRKGTRGETQYF
cdr3_nt: TGTGCCAGCAGCCGAAAGGGAACCAGGGGAGAGACCCAGTACTTC

v_call: TRBV5-1
clone_size: -
j_call: TRBJ2-2
d_call: -
cdr3_aa: CASSSAVSGNTGELFF
cdr3_nt: TGCGCCAGCAGCTCGGCAGTCTCGGGAAACACCGGGGAGCTGTTTTTT

v_call: TRBV18
clone_size: -
j_call: TRBJ1-2
d_call: -
cdr3_aa: CASSPPLRGYTF
cdr3_nt: TGTGCCAGCTCACCACCGCTGAGGGGCTACACCTTC

v_call: TRBV4-1
clone_size: -
j_call: TRBJ2-7
d_call: -
cdr3_aa: CASSQGRDRAHFGEQYF
cdr3_nt: TGCGCCAGCAGCCAAGGGAGGGATAGGGCCCATTTTGGCGAGCAGTACTTC

v_call: TRBV4-3
clone_size: -
j_call: TRBJ1-4
d_call: -
cdr3_aa: CASSQGLETNEKLFF
cdr3_nt: TGCGCCAGCAGCCAAGGACTTGAAACTAATGAAAAACTGTTTTTT

v_call: TRBV18
clone_size: -
j_call: TRBJ2-1
d_call: TRBD2
cdr3_aa: CASSPPSGRNEQFF
cdr3_nt: TGTGCCAGCTCACCTCCTAGCGGGAGGAATGAGCAGTTCTTC

v_call: TRBV14
clone_size: -
j_call: TRBJ2-3
d_call: -
cdr3_aa: CASSPAGDTQYF
cdr3_nt: TGTGCCAGCAGCCCCGCCGGAGATACGCAGTATTTT

v_call: TRBV7-8
clone_size: few
j_call: TRBJ2-1
d_call: TRBD2
cdr3_aa: CASSPPLGVAGAGEQFF
cdr3_nt: TGTGCCAGCAGCCCCCCCCTCGGGGTAGCGGGGGCGGGGGAGCAGTTCTTC

v_call: TRBV6-5
clone_size: -
j_call: TRBJ2-3
d_call: -
cdr3_aa: CASRGAGAVDTQYF
cdr3_nt: TGTGCCAGCCGGGGGGCGGGAGCAGTGGATACGCAGTATTTT

v_call: TRBV19
clone_size: once
j_call: TRBJ2-3
d_call: -
cdr3_aa: CASSPTSSTDTQYF
cdr3_nt: TGTGCCAGTAGTCCCACCTCTAGCACAGATACGCAGTATTTT

v_call: TRBV5-1
clone_size: -
j_call: TRBJ1-5
d_call: -
cdr3_aa: CASSLAREGGQPQHF
cdr3_nt: TGCGCCAGCAGCTTGGCCAGGGAAGGGGGTCAGCCCCAGCATTTT

v_call: TRBV11-2
clone_size: once
j_call: TRBJ2-5
d_call: TRBD2
cdr3_aa: CASSPRTSGLQETQYF
cdr3_nt: TGTGCCAGCAGCCCCCGGACTAGCGGACTCCAAGAGACCCAGTACTTC

v_call: TRBV2
clone_size: -
j_call: TRBJ1-2
d_call: -
cdr3_aa: CASSETGPGGYTF
cdr3_nt: TGTGCCAGCAGTGAAACGGGGCCTGGGGGCTACACCTTC